The rows below give T cell receptor beta chains drawn from one sample of a study of blood T cell repertoires in COVID-19. The assay was immunoSEQ multiplex PCR, and TCRdb's table has in-frame clones only and misses some. The sample records approximately 85,000 clones, around 86% being singletons. The sequenced sample was peripheral blood. The receptors here all came from a middle-aged man with active or convalescent COVID-19. Both conserved end residues are part of each CDR3. Each record gives: J gene, V gene, CDR3 protein.

TRBJ1-2 TRBV5-1 CASSWTGEGGYTF
TRBJ2-2 TRBV5-1 CASSRMRGTGELFF
TRBJ1-5 TRBV12-5 CASAFFPTGEGSPQHF
TRBJ1-1 TRBV5-6 CASSYRQGGRAFF
TRBJ2-3 TRBV12-3/TRBV12-4 CASRYRVTQYF
TRBJ2-5 TRBV5-1 CASSEALETQYF
TRBJ2-1 TRBV5-1 CASSFDRGYEQFF
TRBJ1-2 TRBV19 CASSIRNSNYGYTF
TRBJ1-1 TRBV6-1 CASSERQGWNTEAFF
TRBJ2-1 TRBV24-1 CATSDKPGLNYNEQFF
TRBJ2-7 TRBV6-1 CASSEALRGGAYEQYF
TRBJ2-2 TRBV14 CASSQLRQNTGELFF
TRBJ2-1 TRBV5-4 CASSLDSGGPSSYNEQFF
TRBJ2-1 TRBV15 CATSRSRTSGSYNEQFF
TRBJ1-6 TRBV2 CASRNDRGWGSPLHF
TRBJ2-3 TRBV15 CATKAGGRASSTDTQYF
TRBJ1-3 TRBV5-1 CASSLGQEGNTIYF
TRBJ2-7 TRBV6-6 CASGLRVSGEQYF
TRBJ1-1 TRBV12-5 CASGLVQGGQLEAFF
TRBJ2-5 TRBV27 CASSPWASTQETQYF
TRBJ2-7 TRBV5-4 CASSLLGQGGEQYF
TRBJ2-7 TRBV2 CASSDGGQGQRSSYEQYF
TRBJ1-4 TRBV5-5 CASSDRRTYRNEKLFF
TRBJ1-2 TRBV28 CASSHDRDYGYTF